One and the same sample provided the 31 T cell receptor beta chains below, sequenced in a study of cytomegalovirus exposure and HLA in healthy donors. Amplification used 60 Vbeta primers and 13 Jbeta primers. Measured with immunoSEQ multiplex PCR; TCRdb has only the in-frame clones, and not every one. The sample holds roughly 120,000 clones, around 80% seen once. Sequences were obtained from PBMCs. All receptors come from a man in his thirties or forties in good health and CMV-seropositive.

This clone was recorded a few times. The sample has other DNA sequences that encode this CDR3 too. This sequence joins TRBV16 and TRBJ2-7, with D uncertain. Germline CDR1 reads KGHSY; CDR2 reads FQNENV. This CDR3 contains 11 residues. Trimming stripped 4 bases from V and 1 base from J, with 2 bases between. CDR3 DNA sequence: TGTGCCAGCAGCCCGTCCTACGAGCAGTACTTC. Translation gives CASSPSYEQYF.

The sample holds a few counts of this clone. The gene calls are TRBV18 and TRBJ2-3, with TRBD2 identical over 8 bases. This CDR3 region has 15 residues. Germline values: CDR1 KGHSH, CDR2 LQKENI. V shed 5 bases, J shed 0 bases, and the junction held 4 bases outside the gene matches. This CDR3 is CASSKLAASTDTQYF. The CDR3 DNA reads TGTGCCAGCTCAAAACTAGCGGCTAGCACAGATACGCAGTATTTT. Together with reference TRBV18 and TRBJ2-3, the CDR3 gives the full variable domain: NAGVMQNPRHLVRRRGQEARLRCSPMKGHSHVYWYRQLPEEGLKFMVYLQKENIIDESGMPKERFSAEFPKEGPSILRIQQVVRGDSAAYFCASSKLAASTDTQYFGPGTRLTVL.

The chain uses TRBV18 and TRBJ1-4; D may be TRBD1 (6 bases). V lost 0 bases and J 4 bases, leaving 6 bases between the germline ends. The CDR3 runs 14 residues. Germline V gene data show CDR1 as KGHSH and CDR2 as LQKENI. CDR3 coding DNA: TGTGCCAGCTCACCACCGGACAGTAATGAAAAACTGTTTTTT. Amino acid sequence: CASSPPDSNEKLFF. Full variable domain (remainder filled in from reference TRBV18 and TRBJ1-4): NAGVMQNPRHLVRRRGQEARLRCSPMKGHSHVYWYRQLPEEGLKFMVYLQKENIIDESGMPKERFSAEFPKEGPSILRIQQVVRGDSAAYFCASSPPDSNEKLFFGSGTQLSVL.

The rearrangement uses TRBV19 and TRBJ2-7, with a tentative D call TRBD1 (6 bases). The CDR3 loop spans 14 amino acids. Germline lookup yields CDR1 LNHDA and CDR2 SQIVND (reference sequence). Trimming removed 1 base at V and 5 bases at J, with 12 bases between. DNA of the CDR3: TGTGCCAGTAGTATAGGCAACAGGGCCCACGAGCAGTACTTC. It specifies CASSIGNRAHEQYF.

This clone has a single count. This sequence joins TRBV28 and TRBJ2-4; D is possibly TRBD2 (5 bases). V was trimmed by 3 bases and J by 0 bases, leaving 12 bases between them. The CDR3 spans 16 residues. The germline gives CDR1 MDHEN, CDR2 SYDVKM. This CDR3 is CASSFSGNLAKNIQYF. The CDR3 nucleotides are TGTGCCAGCAGTTTCTCGGGAAACTTAGCCAAAAACATTCAGTACTTC.

The chain has TRBV18 and TRBJ2-3, with D possibly TRBD2 on 5 matching bases. The CDR3 loop spans 12 amino acids. Trimming removed 6 bases at V and 6 bases at J, with 10 bases between. CDR1 is KGHSH, CDR2 LQKENI, per germline. The CDR3 reads CASSLLVDTQYF. As DNA, the CDR3 is TGTGCCAGCTCTCTACTAGTTGATACGCAGTATTTT. Combining the CDR3 with reference TRBV18 and TRBJ2-3 gives the whole variable domain NAGVMQNPRHLVRRRGQEARLRCSPMKGHSHVYWYRQLPEEGLKFMVYLQKENIIDESGMPKERFSAEFPKEGPSILRIQQVVRGDSAAYFCASSLLVDTQYFGPGTRLTVL.

J is TRBJ1-1 and V is TRBV5-5; perhaps TRBD1 as D (6 bases). Trimming took 0 bases from V and 7 from J, leaving 19 bases between them. This CDR3 contains 16 residues. Looked up from germline, CDR1 is SGHKS and CDR2 is YYEKEE (reference sequence). In nucleotides, the CDR3 is TGTGCCAGCAGCTTGGCCCAACAGGGTGTTGAGGGTGAAGCTTTCTTT. Its translation is CASSLAQQGVEGEAFF.

This rearrangement joins TRBV5-4 to TRBJ2-3, with TRBD1 matching over 10 bases. V lost 2 bases and J lost 5; bases outside the gene matches: 5. The CDR3 contains 15 residues. Germline V lookup: CDR1 SGHNT, CDR2 YYREEE (reference sequence). In nucleotides, the CDR3 is TGTGCCAGCAGCTTAATGGACAGGGGGAAAGATACGCAGTATTTT. Translating it yields CASSLMDRGKDTQYF.

J is TRBJ2-7 and V is TRBV20-1; D remains ambiguous. CDR1 and CDR2 (germline): DFQATT, SNEGSKA (reference sequence). The V end was cut by 3 bases, the J end by 3 bases, with 6 bases between. The CDR3 extends over 11 amino acids. The CDR3 nucleotides are TGCAGTGCTAGCCGGGTCTACGAGCAGTACTTC. It is translated as CSASRVYEQYF.

The gene calls are TRBV7-9 and TRBJ2-7, with a weak D call TRBD1 (6 bases). Trimming removed 2 bases at V and 3 bases at J, with 20 bases between. Germline V gene sequence: CDR1 SEHNR, CDR2 FQNEAQ (reference sequence). The CDR3 contains 17 residues. The CDR3, as DNA: TGTGCCAGCAGCTTATTACCCGGGTCAGGGGATAACTACGAGCAGTACTTC. Protein: CASSLLPGSGDNYEQYF.

The table lists this clone with a few counts. The chain employs TRBV6-1 and TRBJ1-1; D is unclear. The length of the CDR3 is 13 residues. V was clipped by 7 bases and J by 1 base, with 10 bases between them. The V gene's germline CDR1 is MNHNS and CDR2 SASEGT. This chain's CDR3 is CASTRERNTEAFF. DNA of the CDR3: TGTGCCAGCACGAGGGAAAGGAACACTGAAGCTTTCTTT.

The rearrangement joins TRBV6-5 to TRBJ2-2; D may be TRBD2 (6 bases). The CDR3 is 15 amino acids. The V end lost 2 bases, the J end lost 7 bases, and 14 bases lay between the germline ends. CDR1 is MNHEY and CDR2 is SVGAGI in the germline V gene. The CDR3 protein is CASSYRPDGGGELFF. The DNA for the CDR3 is TGTGCCAGCAGTTACCGACCCGACGGGGGCGGGGAGCTGTTTTTT.

V usage is TRBV4-1 and J usage is TRBJ2-2, with 15 positions matching TRBD2. With 4 bases clipped from V and 6 bases from J, the junction kept 6 bases outside the gene matches. The length of the CDR3 is 17 residues. In germline, CDR1 is MGHRA, CDR2 YSYEKL. As DNA, the CDR3 is TGCGCCAGCAGCCGAGGACTAGCGGGGGGGATAGCCGGGGAGCTGTTTTTT. Translation gives CASSRGLAGGIAGELFF.

The CDR3 protein is CASSGGTGRNSPLHF. The CDR3 DNA is TGTGCCAGCAGTGGTGGGACAGGACGTAATTCACCCCTCCACTTT. The V call is TRBV28, the J call TRBJ1-6; 8 bases are shared with TRBD1. Germline V gene lookup returns CDR1 MDHEN and CDR2 SYDVKM. The junction had 6 bases not matched to a gene; V was cut back by 5 bases and J by 6 bases. The CDR3 is 15 amino acids.

This rearrangement joins TRBV7-2 to TRBJ1-5; D is ambiguous. The CDR3 is 15 amino acids. Trimming stripped 2 bases from V and 6 bases from J, with 14 bases between. Germline-derived CDR1 and CDR2 are SGHTA and FQGNSA. The CDR3, as DNA: TGTGCCAGCAGCTTACCAGGAACCCCCGCTCAGCCCCAGCATTTT. Translating it yields CASSLPGTPAQPQHF.

The V gene is TRBV5-1, the J gene TRBJ2-1, with 15 bases aligning to TRBD2. Germline lookup yields CDR1 SGHRS and CDR2 YFSETQ. Trimming took 4 bases from V and 9 from J; bases not matched to a gene: 8. The CDR3 runs 16 residues. CDR3 bases: TGCGCCAGCAGCCCTGGGACTAGCGGGGGGCGGGGTGAGCAGTTCTTC. Protein: CASSPGTSGGRGEQFF.

This chain links TRBV25-1 with TRBJ1-2; D is undetermined. The germline V gene encodes CDR1 MGHDK and CDR2 SYGVNS. The CDR3 consists of 15 residues. The germline V and J ends were trimmed by 0 bases and 4 bases, with 12 bases remaining between them. The CDR3 loop reads CASSEYTAAVYGYTF. CDR3 DNA sequence: TGTGCCAGCAGTGAATACACAGCCGCCGTCTATGGCTACACCTTC.

The V and J genes are TRBV18 and TRBJ2-7; weak D call: TRBD2 (6 bases). Germline V gene data show CDR1 as KGHSH and CDR2 as LQKENI. The CDR3 consists of 12 residues. The V and J ends lost 6 bases and 2 bases respectively, with 8 bases between them. In DNA, the CDR3 is TGTGCCAGCTCCCGGGGGACCTACGAGCAGTACTTC. Amino acid sequence: CASSRGTYEQYF. Together with reference TRBV18 and TRBJ2-7, the CDR3 gives the full variable domain: NAGVMQNPRHLVRRRGQEARLRCSPMKGHSHVYWYRQLPEEGLKFMVYLQKENIIDESGMPKERFSAEFPKEGPSILRIQQVVRGDSAAYFCASSRGTYEQYFGPGTRLTVT.

There are a few counts of this clone. This sequence joins TRBV5-4 and TRBJ2-2; a possible D gene is TRBD1 (6 bases). The V end lost 0 bases, the J end lost 6 bases, and 15 bases lay between the germline ends. Germline V gene lookup returns CDR1 SGHNT and CDR2 YYREEE (reference sequence). The CDR3 runs 16 residues. In nucleotides, the CDR3 is TGTGCCAGCAGCTTGGTACGCTTGGGGGCGGCCGGGGAGCTGTTTTTT. This codes for CASSLVRLGAAGELFF.

The V call is TRBV14, the J call TRBJ1-5; TRBD1 aligns across 8 bases. Germline-derived CDR1 and CDR2 are SGHDN and FVKESK. The CDR3 totals 18 residues. With 0 bases clipped from V and 4 bases from J, the junction kept 11 bases outside the gene matches. The CDR3 DNA sequence: TGTGCCAGCAGCCAAGATAGGGGGCACAGGGGGGGGAATCAGCCCCAGCATTTT. This encodes CASSQDRGHRGGNQPQHF.

The chain is built from TRBV5-1 and TRBJ1-1; 9 bases are a match to TRBD1. The CDR3 loop spans 16 amino acids. V shed 4 bases and J 4 bases; nucleotides not matched to a gene: 11. Germline loops: CDR1 SGHRS, CDR2 YFSETQ. DNA of the CDR3: TGCGCCAGCAGCCTCGACAGGGGGTCAGCTAGCACTGAAGCTTTCTTT. Amino acids: CASSLDRGSASTEAFF.

The chain couples TRBV6-1 to TRBJ1-2, with TRBD1 matching over 7 bases. The CDR3 is made up of 17 amino acids. The germline V gene encodes CDR1 MNHNS and CDR2 SASEGT. V was clipped by 2 bases and J by 4 bases; unmatched bases: 13. The CDR3 loop reads CASSEPPRTGEIYGYTF. CDR3 sequence (DNA): TGTGCCAGCAGTGAACCACCTAGGACAGGAGAAATCTATGGCTACACCTTC.

A word on this clone: Germline and junction disagree at one end, which may indicate a read error. The chain combines TRBV5-4 with TRBJ2-7, with 10 bases matching TRBD2. CDR1 SGHNT and CDR2 YYREEE come from the germline V gene (reference sequence). CDR3 length: 14 residues. The CDR3 sequence is CASSLGLAGAHLSF. The CDR3 nucleotides are TGTGCCAGCAGCTTGGGGCTAGCGGGGGCGCACCTTTCCTTC.

The chain employs TRBV28 and TRBJ2-5; D might be TRBD2 (6 bases). Germline V gene data show CDR1 as MDHEN and CDR2 as SYDVKM. V shed 3 bases and J shed 3 bases, with 14 bases lying between them. This CDR3 comprises 15 residues. The CDR3 loop reads CASSLARRGEETQYF. CDR3 in DNA: TGTGCCAGCAGTTTGGCCCGGAGGGGAGAAGAGACCCAGTACTTC.

This rearrangement joins TRBV7-9 to TRBJ2-1; 13 bases are shared with TRBD2. Losses at the gene ends were 5 bases for V and 9 bases for J; bases not matched to a gene: 7. From germline, CDR1 is SEHNR and CDR2 FQNEAQ (reference sequence). This CDR3 has 15 amino acids. The CDR3 loop is CASSPGTSGAGEQFF. CDR3 in DNA: TGTGCCAGCAGCCCCGGGACTAGCGGGGCTGGTGAGCAGTTCTTC. Full variable domain (rest looked up from reference TRBV7-9 and TRBJ2-1): DTGVSQNPRHKITKRGQNVTFRCDPISEHNRLYWYRQTLGQGPEFLTYFQNEAQLEKSRLLSDRFSAERPKGSFSTLEIQRTEQGDSAMYLCASSPGTSGAGEQFFGPGTRLTVL.

V and J are TRBV9 and TRBJ2-3; D unresolved. Germline CDR1 SGDLS, CDR2 YYNGEE. Trimming took 2 bases from V and 6 from J, leaving 10 bases between them. The CDR3 length is 13 residues. Here the CDR3 reads CASSVGHVDTQYF. CDR3 coding DNA: TGTGCCAGCAGCGTGGGCCATGTGGATACGCAGTATTTT.

This clone came up many times. This sequence joins TRBV5-4 and TRBJ1-2; D not certain. CDR3 length: 14 residues. Trimming cost V 2 bases and J 4 bases, with 12 bases left between them. Germline V gene data show CDR1 as SGHNT and CDR2 as YYREEE (reference sequence). The chain's CDR3 is CASSFPGLSYGYTF. CDR3 in DNA: TGTGCCAGCAGCTTTCCGGGGTTGAGCTATGGCTACACCTTC.

The chain recombines TRBV19 with TRBJ1-5; the D is unclear. Germline CDR1 is LNHDA and CDR2 is SQIVND (reference sequence). Trimming pared 3 bases from V and 6 bases from J, leaving 15 bases between. The CDR3 is 15 amino acids. For the CDR3, the DNA is TGTGCCAGTAGTATCTCGGACCTTGAGGGTCAGCCCCAGCATTTT. Protein product: CASSISDLEGQPQHF.

The table lists this clone with a count of one. The V call is TRBV6-6, the J call TRBJ1-3; 9 bases are shared with TRBD1. Germline V gives CDR1 MNHNY, CDR2 SVGAGI (reference sequence). This CDR3 comprises 15 residues. V was pared by 8 bases and J by 0 bases, with 5 bases of the junction left unmatched. The CDR3 spells CASGDRALSGNTIYF. Here the CDR3 DNA reads TGTGCCAGCGGGGACAGGGCCCTCTCTGGAAACACCATATATTTT.

With respect to this clone: The sample has other DNA sequences that encode this CDR3 too. The V and J genes are TRBV30 and TRBJ1-1, with a possible D match to TRBD1 (5 bases). Trimming took off 0 bases at V and 2 bases at J, with 7 bases between the two ends. The CDR3 runs 13 residues. Germline-derived CDR1 and CDR2 are GTSNPN and SVGIG (reference sequence). CDR3 amino acids: CAWSVQGNTEAFF. The CDR3 DNA reads TGTGCCTGGAGTGTCCAGGGCAACACTGAAGCTTTCTTT.

This chain connects TRBV18 to TRBJ2-2; a possible D gene is TRBD2 (7 bases). Per the germline V gene, CDR1 is KGHSH and CDR2 is LQKENI. Deletions cut 1 base from V and 2 bases from J, with 11 bases between. The CDR3 has 16 residues. The CDR3 nucleotides are TGTGCCAGCTCACCACGAGGCGGGGGCAACACCGGGGAGCTGTTTTTT. It codes for CASSPRGGGNTGELFF.